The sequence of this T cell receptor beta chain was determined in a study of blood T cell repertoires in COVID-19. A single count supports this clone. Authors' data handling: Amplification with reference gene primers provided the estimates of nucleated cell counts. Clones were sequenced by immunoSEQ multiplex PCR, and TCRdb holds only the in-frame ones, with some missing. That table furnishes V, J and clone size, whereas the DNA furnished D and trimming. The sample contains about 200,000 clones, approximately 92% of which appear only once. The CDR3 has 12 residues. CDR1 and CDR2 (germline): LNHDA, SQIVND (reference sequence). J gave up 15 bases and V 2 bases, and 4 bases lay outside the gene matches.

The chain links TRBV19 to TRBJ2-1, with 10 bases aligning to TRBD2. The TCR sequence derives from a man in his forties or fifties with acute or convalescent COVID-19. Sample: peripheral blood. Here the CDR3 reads CASSITLAGVFF. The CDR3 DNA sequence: TGTGCCAGTAGTATAACCCTAGCGGGAGTGTTCTTC. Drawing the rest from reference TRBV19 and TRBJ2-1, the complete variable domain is DGGITQSPKYLFRKEGQNVTLSCEQNLNHDAMYWYRQDPGQGLRLIYYSQIVNDFQKGDIAEGYSVSREKKESFPLTVTSAQKNPTAFYLCASSITLAGVFFGPGTRLTVL.